Listed here is a single TCR beta chain. The sample comes from a study of cytomegalovirus exposure and HLA in healthy donors. The PCR contained 60 Vbeta and 13 Jbeta primers. The repertoire was sequenced with immunoSEQ multiplex PCR; TCRdb's copy has only in-frame clones and lacks some. The sample includes tens of thousands of clones, less than 80% of them seen just once. Per germline, CDR1 LNHDA and CDR2 SQIVND (reference sequence). Deletions cut 6 bases from V and 1 base from J, with 4 bases between. The CDR3 totals 12 residues. Whereas donors were nominally healthy upon sampling, unrecorded immune exposures were probable.

This chain links TRBV19 with TRBJ2-1; unclear D gene. The sequencing input was PBMCs. The sequence came from a man aged 30 to 45 in good health and CMV-seronegative. The CDR3 coding sequence is TGTGCCAGTAGCGGGTCCTACAATGAGCAGTTCTTC. This translates into CASSGSYNEQFF.